The source of this TCR beta chain is a study of human CD8 memory T cell subsets. Study-wide results and limits: Stem-like memory T cells matched precursor exhausted T cells in high diversity, which effector memory cells lacked.

Regarding this clonotype: The antigen is not known.

Germline CDR1 and CDR2: MGHRA and YSYEKL. The CDR3 totals 17 residues. The authors enriched total CD8+ T cells by negative magnetic separation. The TCR beta sequencing libraries came from UMI-labeled 5' RACE. In the study's own analysis: Each library (TCR beta) contained from 3,000 to 3,500 up to 18,000 functional CDR3 beta clonotypes. No DNA is given; TCRdb re-called the 5' RACE reads and lists each CDR3 protein once. It is TCRdb's table, rather than the study itself, that gives the V and J calls and clone size. The listing contains 8,500 to 10,000 distinct CDR3 sequences. The sequenced material came from CD8+ T cells from PBMCs. The chain combines TRBV4-1 with TRBJ2-1; TCRdb outputs TRBD2, but without DNA this stays unchecked. The receptor was derived from a human donor in good health. CDR3 region: CASSQEGGSGGSNEQFF.